This T cell receptor (beta chain) was captured in a study of T cell clonality in common variable immunodeficiency. General study points: In common variable immunodeficiency, TCR beta chains reportedly carried fewer deletions and N-nucleotide insertions.

Using immunoSEQ multiplex PCR, the repertoire was profiled, and TCRdb retains in-frame clones only, with some absent. This sample has about 23,000 clones and no singletons, with approximately 10% in the ten largest. This CDR3 region has 15 residues. CDR1 is LNHDA, CDR2 SQIVND, per germline (reference sequence). Trimming removed 1 base from V and 6 bases from J; junction bases left unmatched: 6. In regard to this clone: Its antigen is still unknown. The read stops 3 residues short of the end of the CDR3; the missing end is completed from the germline J gene.

This chain joins TRBV19 and TRBJ1-2; 9 bases fit TRBD1. The clonotype was recovered from a human donor with common variable immunodeficiency. The specimen was peripheral blood mononuclear cells. Incomplete CDR3 DNA: TGTGCCAGTAGTATAGTACACAGGACAGGGGATGGC. Protein product: CASSIVHRTGDG. The full CDR3 sequence reads CASSIVHRTGDGYTF.